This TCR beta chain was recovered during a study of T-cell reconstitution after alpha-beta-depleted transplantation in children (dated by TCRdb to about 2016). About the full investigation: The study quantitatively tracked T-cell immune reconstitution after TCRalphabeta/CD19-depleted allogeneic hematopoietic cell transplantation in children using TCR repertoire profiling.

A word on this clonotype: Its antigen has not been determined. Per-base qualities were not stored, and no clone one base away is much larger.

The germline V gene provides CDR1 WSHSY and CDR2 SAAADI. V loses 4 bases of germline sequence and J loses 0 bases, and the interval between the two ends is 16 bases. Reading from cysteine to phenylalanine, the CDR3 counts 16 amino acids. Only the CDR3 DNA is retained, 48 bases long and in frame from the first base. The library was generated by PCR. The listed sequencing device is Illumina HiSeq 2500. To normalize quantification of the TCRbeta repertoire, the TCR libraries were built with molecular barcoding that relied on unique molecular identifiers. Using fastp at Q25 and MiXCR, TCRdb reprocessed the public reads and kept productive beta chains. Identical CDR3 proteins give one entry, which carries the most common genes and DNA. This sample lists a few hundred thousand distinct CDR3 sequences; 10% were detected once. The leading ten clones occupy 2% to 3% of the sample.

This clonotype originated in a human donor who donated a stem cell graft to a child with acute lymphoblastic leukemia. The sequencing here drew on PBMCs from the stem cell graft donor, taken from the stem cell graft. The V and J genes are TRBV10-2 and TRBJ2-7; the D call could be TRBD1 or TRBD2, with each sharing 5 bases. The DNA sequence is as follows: TGCGCCAGCAGTGCCCCGGGACCCGCGAGCTCCTACGAGCAGTACTTC. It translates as CASSAPGPASSYEQYF.